This T cell receptor beta chain was retrieved from a study of blood T cell repertoires in COVID-19. Profiled with immunoSEQ multiplex PCR; TCRdb holds only in-frame clones, not every one. The table lists some 270,000 clones, about 87% of them singletons. Germline assignment: CDR1 SNHLY and CDR2 FYNNEI. V shed 1 base and J 7 bases; nucleotides not matched to a gene: 4. The CDR3 runs to 14 residues. The clonotype originates from a woman younger than 45 with acute COVID-19. The sequenced sample was PBMCs or T cells enriched from blood (not recorded which). This rearrangement joins TRBV2 to TRBJ1-2; TRBD1 aligns across 9 bases. The CDR3 here is CASSEVDRGGGYTF. The CDR3 DNA sequence: TGTGCCAGCAGTGAAGTGGACAGGGGAGGTGGCTACACCTTC.